This entry describes one TCR beta chain. The antigen remains unidentified. The CDR3 is made up of 16 amino acids. CDR1 SGHTA and CDR2 FQGTGA come from the germline V gene. V was trimmed by 2 bases and J by 2 bases, leaving 12 bases between them. This entry belongs to a study of cytomegalovirus exposure and HLA in healthy donors. Findings of the study overall: Follow-up analysis later connected one missense variant in DCLRE1C with trimming of TCR beta V- and J-genes. Association with HLA alleles at 0.05 false discovery rate was found for around 17,000 TCR beta sequences in a later analysis. Testing in vitro showed a few CMV-associated chains specific for CMV antigens.

The PCR had 60 Vbeta and 13 Jbeta primers. Libraries were prepared by immunoSEQ multiplex PCR; TCRdb keeps only in-frame clonotypes and omits some of them. Here the sample spans about 270,000 clones, roughly 89% being singletons. This sequence originates from a man aged 40-55 years in good health and CMV-seropositive. Input material: PBMCs. The gene calls are TRBV7-3 and TRBJ2-2; D unresolved. This chain's CDR3 is CASSLESRGNTGELFF. Here the CDR3 DNA reads TGTGCCAGCAGCTTAGAGTCCAGAGGTAACACCGGGGAGCTGTTTTTT.